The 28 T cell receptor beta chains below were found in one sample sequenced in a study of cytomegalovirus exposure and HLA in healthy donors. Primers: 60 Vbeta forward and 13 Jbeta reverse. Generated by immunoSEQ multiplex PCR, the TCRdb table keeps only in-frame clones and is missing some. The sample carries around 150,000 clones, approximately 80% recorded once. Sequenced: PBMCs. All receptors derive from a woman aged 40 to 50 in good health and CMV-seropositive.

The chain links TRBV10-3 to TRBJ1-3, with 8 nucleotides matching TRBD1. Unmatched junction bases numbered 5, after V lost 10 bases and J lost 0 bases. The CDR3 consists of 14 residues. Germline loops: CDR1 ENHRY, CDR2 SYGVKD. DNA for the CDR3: TGTGCCACCGGACAGGGTTTCTCTGGAAACACCATATATTTT. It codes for CATGQGFSGNTIYF.

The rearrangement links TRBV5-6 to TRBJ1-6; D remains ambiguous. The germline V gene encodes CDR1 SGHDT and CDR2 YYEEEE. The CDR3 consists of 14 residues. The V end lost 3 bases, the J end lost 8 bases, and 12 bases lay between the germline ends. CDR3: CASSSREDYSPLHF. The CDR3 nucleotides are TGTGCCAGCAGCTCCCGTGAGGACTATTCACCCCTCCACTTT. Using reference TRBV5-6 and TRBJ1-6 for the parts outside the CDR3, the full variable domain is DAGVTQSPTHLIKTRGQQVTLRCSPKSGHDTVSWYQQALGQGPQFIFQYYEEEERQRGNFPDRFSGHQFPNYSSELNVNALLLGDSALYLCASSSREDYSPLHFGNGTRLTVT.

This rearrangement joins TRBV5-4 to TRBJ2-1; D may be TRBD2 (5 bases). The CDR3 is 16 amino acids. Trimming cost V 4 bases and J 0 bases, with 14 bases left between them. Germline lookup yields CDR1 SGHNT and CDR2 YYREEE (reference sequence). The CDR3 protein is CASSSGALSSYNEQFF. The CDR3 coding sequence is TGTGCCAGCAGCAGCGGAGCGTTAAGCTCCTACAATGAGCAGTTCTTC.

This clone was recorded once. The CDR3 is CASIIEAEQYF. In nucleotides, the CDR3 is TGTGCCAGCATTATCGAGGCCGAGCAGTACTTC. The V gene is TRBV2, the J gene TRBJ2-7; D is unclear. Trimming removed 7 bases at V and 6 bases at J, with 10 bases between. The CDR3 sequence is 11 residues long. Germline CDR1 is SNHLY and CDR2 is FYNNEI.

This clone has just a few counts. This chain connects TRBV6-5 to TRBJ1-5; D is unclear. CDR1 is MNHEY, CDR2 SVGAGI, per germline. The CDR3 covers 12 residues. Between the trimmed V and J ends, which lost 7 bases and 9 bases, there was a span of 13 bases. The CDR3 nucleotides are TGTGCCAGCACCGGAGGGTGGGTGCCCCAGCATTTT. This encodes CASTGGWVPQHF.

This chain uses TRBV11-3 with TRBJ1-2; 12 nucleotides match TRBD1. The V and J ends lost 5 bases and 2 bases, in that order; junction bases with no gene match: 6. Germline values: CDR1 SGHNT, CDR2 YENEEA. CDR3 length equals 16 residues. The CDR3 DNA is TGTGCCAGCAGCGCCGAGGGACAGGGGGCGAACTATGGCTACACCTTC. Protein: CASSAEGQGANYGYTF.

The CDR3 DNA sequence: TGTGCCAGCTCACCAAGACAGGGCACGAACACCGGGGAGCTGTTTTTT. It codes for CASSPRQGTNTGELFF. This chain uses TRBV18 with TRBJ2-2; the match to TRBD1 covers 7 bases. Germline V gene data show CDR1 as KGHSH and CDR2 as LQKENI. J gave up 0 bases and V 2 bases, and 3 bases lay outside the gene matches. This CDR3 spans 16 amino acids.

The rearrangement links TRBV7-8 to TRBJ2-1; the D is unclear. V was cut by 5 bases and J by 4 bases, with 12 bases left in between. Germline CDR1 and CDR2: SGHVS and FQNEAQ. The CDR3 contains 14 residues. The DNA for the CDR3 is TGTGCCAGCAGCACTCTTCCCCCTTACAATGAGCAGTTCTTC. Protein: CASSTLPPYNEQFF.

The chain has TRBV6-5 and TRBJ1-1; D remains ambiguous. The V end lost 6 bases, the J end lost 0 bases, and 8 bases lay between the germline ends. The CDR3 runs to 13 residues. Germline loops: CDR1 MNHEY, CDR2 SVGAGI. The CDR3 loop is CASSLQMNTEAFF. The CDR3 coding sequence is TGTGCCAGCAGCCTCCAGATGAACACTGAAGCTTTCTTT.

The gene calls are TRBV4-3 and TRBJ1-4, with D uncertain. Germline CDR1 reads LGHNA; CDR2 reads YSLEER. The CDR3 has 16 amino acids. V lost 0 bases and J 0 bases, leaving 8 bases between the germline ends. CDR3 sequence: CASSQDVSATNEKLFF. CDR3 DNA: TGCGCCAGCAGCCAAGATGTGTCAGCAACTAATGAAAAACTGTTTTTT.

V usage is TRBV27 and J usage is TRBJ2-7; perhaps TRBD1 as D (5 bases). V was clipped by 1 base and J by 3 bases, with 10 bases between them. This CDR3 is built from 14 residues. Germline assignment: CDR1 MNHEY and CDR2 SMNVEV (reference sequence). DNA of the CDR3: TGTGCCAGCAGTTTATTGCAGGGTCGCTACGAGCAGTACTTC. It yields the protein CASSLLQGRYEQYF.

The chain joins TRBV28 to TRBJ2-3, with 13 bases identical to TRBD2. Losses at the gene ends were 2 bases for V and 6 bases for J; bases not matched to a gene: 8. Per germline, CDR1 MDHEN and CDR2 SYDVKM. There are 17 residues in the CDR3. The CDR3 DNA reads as TGTGCCAGCAGTTTAAGACTAGCGGGGGGTTTGAAGGATACGCAGTATTTT. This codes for CASSLRLAGGLKDTQYF.

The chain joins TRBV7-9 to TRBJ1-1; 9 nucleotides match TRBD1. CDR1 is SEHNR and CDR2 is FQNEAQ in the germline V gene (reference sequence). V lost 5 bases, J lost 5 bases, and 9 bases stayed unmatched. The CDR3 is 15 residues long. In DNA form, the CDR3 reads TGTGCCAGCAGCCCCTCCGGGACAGGGAGAACTGAAGCTTTCTTT. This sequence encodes CASSPSGTGRTEAFF.

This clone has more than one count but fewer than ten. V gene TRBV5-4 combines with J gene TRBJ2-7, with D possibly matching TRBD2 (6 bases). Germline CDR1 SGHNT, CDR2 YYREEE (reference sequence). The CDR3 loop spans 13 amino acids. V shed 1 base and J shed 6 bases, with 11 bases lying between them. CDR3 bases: TGTGCCAGCAGCTTGTTACTAGCCGGCGAGCAGTACTTC. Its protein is CASSLLLAGEQYF. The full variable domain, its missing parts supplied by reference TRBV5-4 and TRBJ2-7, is ETGVTQSPTHLIKTRGQQVTLRCSSQSGHNTVSWYQQALGQGPQFIFQYYREEENGRGNFPPRFSGLQFPNYSSELNVNALELDDSALYLCASSLLLAGEQYFGPGTRLTVT.

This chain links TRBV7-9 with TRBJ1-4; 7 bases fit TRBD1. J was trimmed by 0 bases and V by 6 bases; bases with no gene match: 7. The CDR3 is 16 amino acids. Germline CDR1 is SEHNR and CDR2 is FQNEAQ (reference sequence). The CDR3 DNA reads TGTGCCAGCAGACCGGGACAGCGGGCAACTAATGAAAAACTGTTTTTT. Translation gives CASRPGQRATNEKLFF.

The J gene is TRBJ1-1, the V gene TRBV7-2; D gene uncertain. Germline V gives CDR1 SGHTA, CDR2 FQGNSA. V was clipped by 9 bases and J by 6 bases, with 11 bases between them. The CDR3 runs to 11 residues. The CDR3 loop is CASRVGAEAFF. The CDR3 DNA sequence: TGTGCCAGTAGGGTGGGAGCTGAAGCTTTCTTT.

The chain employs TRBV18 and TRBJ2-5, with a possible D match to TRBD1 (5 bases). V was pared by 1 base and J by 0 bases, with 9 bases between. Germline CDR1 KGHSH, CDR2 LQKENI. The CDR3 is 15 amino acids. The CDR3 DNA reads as TGTGCCAGCTCACCACAACAGGAAAACCAAGAGACCCAGTACTTC. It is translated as CASSPQQENQETQYF.

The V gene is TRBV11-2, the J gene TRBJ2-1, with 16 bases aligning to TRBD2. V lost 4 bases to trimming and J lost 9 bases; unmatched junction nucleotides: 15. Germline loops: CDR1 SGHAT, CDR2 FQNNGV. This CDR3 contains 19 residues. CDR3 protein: CASSSPGLAGGSKIGEQFF. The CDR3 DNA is TGTGCCAGCAGCTCCCCGGGACTAGCGGGGGGGTCTAAAATTGGTGAGCAGTTCTTC.

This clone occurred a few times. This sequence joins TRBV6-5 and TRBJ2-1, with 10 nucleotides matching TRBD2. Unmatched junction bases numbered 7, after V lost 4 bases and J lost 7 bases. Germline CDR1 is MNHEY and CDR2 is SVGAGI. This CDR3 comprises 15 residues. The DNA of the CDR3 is TGTGCCAGCAGTTCTAGCGGGGGCCCCAAGAATGAGCAGTTCTTC. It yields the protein CASSSSGGPKNEQFF.

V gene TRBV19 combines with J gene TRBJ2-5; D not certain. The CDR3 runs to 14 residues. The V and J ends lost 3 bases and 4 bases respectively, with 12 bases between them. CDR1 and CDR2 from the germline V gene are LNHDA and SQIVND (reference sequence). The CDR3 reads CASSISVNAETQYF. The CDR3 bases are TGTGCCAGTAGTATCTCAGTGAACGCAGAGACCCAGTACTTC.

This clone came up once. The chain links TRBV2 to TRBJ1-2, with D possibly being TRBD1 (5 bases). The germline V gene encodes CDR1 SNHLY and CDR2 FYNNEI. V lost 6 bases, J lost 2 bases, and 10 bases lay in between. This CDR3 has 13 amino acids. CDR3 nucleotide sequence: TGTGCCAGCAGCATTGACAGCAACTATGGCTACACCTTC. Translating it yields CASSIDSNYGYTF. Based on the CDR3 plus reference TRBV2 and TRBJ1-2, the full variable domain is EPEVTQTPSHQVTQMGQEVILRCVPISNHLYFYWYRQILGQKVEFLVSFYNNEISEKSEIFDDQFSVERPDGSNFTLKIRSTKLEDSAMYFCASSIDSNYGYTFGSGTRLTVV.

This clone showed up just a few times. CDR3 residues: CASSPPKTGGNTGELFF. CDR3 coding DNA: TGTGCCAGCTCACCACCGAAGACAGGGGGGAACACCGGGGAGCTGTTTTTT. The genes are TRBV18 and TRBJ2-2, with 9 bases identical to TRBD1. From germline, CDR1 is KGHSH and CDR2 LQKENI. Losses at the gene ends were 0 bases for V and 1 base for J; bases not matched to a gene: 3. This CDR3 has 17 residues.

The CDR3 nucleotides are TGTGCCAGCAGCTTGGGGAGCACTGAAGCTTTCTTT. Residues: CASSLGSTEAFF. V usage is TRBV5-6 and J usage is TRBJ1-1; D is unresolved. Trimming shortened V by 0 bases and J by 4 bases, and 4 bases separated the two germline ends. Germline V gene sequence: CDR1 SGHDT, CDR2 YYEEEE. The CDR3 covers 12 residues.

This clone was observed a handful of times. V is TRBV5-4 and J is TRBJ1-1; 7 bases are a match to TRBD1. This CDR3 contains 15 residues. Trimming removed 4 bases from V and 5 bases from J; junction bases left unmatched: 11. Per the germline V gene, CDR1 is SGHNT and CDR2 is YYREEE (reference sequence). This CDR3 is CASSVSGGRRTEAFF. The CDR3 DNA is TGTGCCAGCAGCGTATCAGGGGGACGGAGAACTGAAGCTTTCTTT.

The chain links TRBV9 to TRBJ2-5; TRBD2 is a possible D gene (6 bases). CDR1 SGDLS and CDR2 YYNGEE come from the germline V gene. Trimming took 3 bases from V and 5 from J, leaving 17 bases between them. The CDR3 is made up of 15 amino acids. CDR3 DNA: TGTGCCAGCAGCGGGGGACTCCAGACTAGGGAGACCCAGTACTTC. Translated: CASSGGLQTRETQYF.

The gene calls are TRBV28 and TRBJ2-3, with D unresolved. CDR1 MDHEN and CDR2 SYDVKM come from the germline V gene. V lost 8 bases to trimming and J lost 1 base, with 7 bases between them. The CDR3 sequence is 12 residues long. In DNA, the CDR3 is TGTGCCAGCCAGACTGGCACAGATACGCAGTATTTT. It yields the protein CASQTGTDTQYF.

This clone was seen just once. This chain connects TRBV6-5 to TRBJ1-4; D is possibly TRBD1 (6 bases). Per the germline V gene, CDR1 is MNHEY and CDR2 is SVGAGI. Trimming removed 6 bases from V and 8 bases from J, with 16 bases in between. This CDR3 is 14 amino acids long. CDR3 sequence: CASRLQGGGEKLFF. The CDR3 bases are TGTGCCAGCAGGTTACAGGGAGGGGGAGAAAAACTGTTTTTT.

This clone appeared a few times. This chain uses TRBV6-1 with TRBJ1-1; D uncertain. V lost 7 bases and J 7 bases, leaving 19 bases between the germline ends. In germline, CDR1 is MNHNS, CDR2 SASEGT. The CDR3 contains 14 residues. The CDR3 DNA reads TGTGCCAGCACCACAATAGGCGGGCTTGGTGAAGCTTTCTTT. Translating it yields CASTTIGGLGEAFF.